The sequence of this TCR beta chain was determined in a study of blood T cell repertoires in COVID-19. Across the whole study: COVID-19 samples from acute and convalescent phases originated in the United States, Italy and Spain. Sample material is recorded as cDNA or gDNA derived from T cells, B-cell-depleted T cells, or PBMCs.

In the original workflow: Reference gene primer amplification yielded estimated nucleated cell counts. Clones were sequenced by immunoSEQ multiplex PCR, and TCRdb holds only the in-frame ones, with some missing. D and trimming come from the DNA, and the V and J calls and clone size come from that table. The sample holds around 200,000 clones; 88% are singletons and the top ten take 1.5% to 2%. Input material: peripheral blood. This TCR was recovered from a man aged 18 to 30 with active or convalescent COVID-19.

The CDR3: CASSFSGGGSTDTQYF. CDR3 in DNA: TGTGCCAGCAGCTTCTCCGGAGGGGGCAGCACAGATACGCAGTATTTT. V gene TRBV7-2 combines with J gene TRBJ2-3; perhaps TRBD1 as D (7 bases). Germline V gene data show CDR1 as SGHTA and CDR2 as FQGNSA. Between the trimmed V and J ends, which lost 3 bases and 0 bases, there was a span of 13 bases. The CDR3 covers 16 residues. The entire variable domain, with the rest obtained from reference TRBV7-2 and TRBJ2-3, is as follows: GAGVSQSPSNKVTEKGKDVELRCDPISGHTALYWYRQSLGQGLEFLIYFQGNSAPDKSGLPSDRFSAERTGGSVSTLTIQRTQQEDSAVYLCASSFSGGGSTDTQYFGPGTRLTVL.